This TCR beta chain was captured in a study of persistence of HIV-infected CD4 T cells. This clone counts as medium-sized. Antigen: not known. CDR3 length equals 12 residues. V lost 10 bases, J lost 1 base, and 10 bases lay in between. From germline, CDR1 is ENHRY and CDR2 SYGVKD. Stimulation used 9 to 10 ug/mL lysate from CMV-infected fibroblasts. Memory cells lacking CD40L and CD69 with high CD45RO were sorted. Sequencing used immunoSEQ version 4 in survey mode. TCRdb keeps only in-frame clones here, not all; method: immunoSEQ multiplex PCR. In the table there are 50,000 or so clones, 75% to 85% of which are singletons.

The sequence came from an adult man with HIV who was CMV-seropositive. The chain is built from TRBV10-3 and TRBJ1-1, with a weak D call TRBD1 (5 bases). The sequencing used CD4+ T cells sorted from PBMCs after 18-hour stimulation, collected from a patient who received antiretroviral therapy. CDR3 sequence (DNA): TGTGCCACAAGGGACGGGAACACTGAAGCTTTCTTT. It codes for CATRDGNTEAFF.